What follows are 10 T cell receptor beta chains derived from one specimen sequenced in a study of cytomegalovirus exposure and HLA in healthy donors. Both 60 Vbeta primers and 13 Jbeta primers went into the PCR. TCRdb's copy holds only in-frame clones and misses some; the assay was immunoSEQ multiplex PCR. The data show roughly 190,000 clones, with roughly 82% seen just once and 2% to 3% held by the top ten. Material: PBMCs. The receptors derive from a woman aged 45 to 65 in good health and CMV-seropositive.

The chain recombines TRBV13 with TRBJ2-2, with D possibly TRBD2 on 6 matching bases. The CDR3 is 16 residues long. Germline lookup yields CDR1 PRHDT and CDR2 FYEKMQ (reference sequence). Trimming took off 1 base at V and 4 bases at J, with 13 bases between the two ends. The CDR3 DNA sequence: TGTGCCAGCAGCTTAGCGGCCGGGGGTCGCACCGGGGAGCTGTTTTTT. Translated, it gives CASSLAAGGRTGELFF.

The chain carries TRBV20-1 and TRBJ2-7; 7 bases align to TRBD1. The CDR3 contains 11 residues. V lost 3 bases, J lost 6 bases, and 2 bases stayed unmatched. Germline V gives CDR1 DFQATT, CDR2 SNEGSKA (reference sequence). Here the CDR3 DNA reads TGCAGTGCTAGGACAGGGCGCGAGCAGTACTTC. Encoded protein: CSARTGREQYF.

This clone was seen only once. The genes are TRBV9 and TRBJ2-7; 11 bases are a match to TRBD2. Germline V gives CDR1 SGDLS, CDR2 YYNGEE. There are 15 residues in the CDR3. Germline trimming cut 0 bases from V and 1 base from J; bases unmatched to any gene: 0. DNA for the CDR3: TGTGCCAGCAGCGTAGGACTAGCGGGGTCCTACGAGCAGTACTTC. Translating it yields CASSVGLAGSYEQYF.

The chain uses TRBV7-2 and TRBJ1-5; D ambiguous. The CDR3 spans 15 residues. Germline V gene sequence: CDR1 SGHTA, CDR2 FQGNSA. Trimming removed 4 bases at V and 1 base at J, with 11 bases between. CDR3 nucleotides: TGTGCCAGCAGCTCTTGGAGGGAGAGCAATCAGCCCCAGCATTTT. It yields the protein CASSSWRESNQPQHF.

This rearrangement joins TRBV6-1 to TRBJ2-3, with TRBD2 as a possible D gene (6 bases). The CDR3 runs 16 residues. Germline V lookup: CDR1 MNHNS, CDR2 SASEGT. The germline V and J ends were trimmed by 4 bases and 0 bases, with 14 bases remaining between them. This CDR3 is CASSARWAGSTDTQYF. The CDR3 bases are TGTGCCAGCAGTGCCCGTTGGGCGGGGAGCACAGATACGCAGTATTTT.

This rearrangement joins TRBV6-1 to TRBJ1-5, with 12 bases matching TRBD1. The V segment lost 5 bases and the J segment 9 bases; nucleotides outside the gene matches: 8. This CDR3 has 15 amino acids. The germline V gene has CDR1 MNHNS and CDR2 SASEGT. CDR3 sequence reads: CASSPGTGGDRPQHF. CDR3 sequence (DNA): TGTGCCAGCAGTCCCGGGACAGGGGGCGATCGGCCCCAGCATTTT.

The V gene is TRBV7-9, the J gene TRBJ1-2; a possible D gene is TRBD1 (5 bases). The germline V and J ends were trimmed by 0 bases and 0 bases, with 8 bases remaining between them. Germline lookup yields CDR1 SEHNR and CDR2 FQNEAQ (reference sequence). CDR3 length: 15 residues. CDR3 protein: CASSLARGTNYGYTF. In DNA form, the CDR3 reads TGTGCCAGCAGCTTAGCAAGGGGAACTAACTATGGCTACACCTTC. Variable domain in full (rest from reference TRBV7-9 and TRBJ1-2): DTGVSQNPRHKITKRGQNVTFRCDPISEHNRLYWYRQTLGQGPEFLTYFQNEAQLEKSRLLSDRFSAERPKGSFSTLEIQRTEQGDSAMYLCASSLARGTNYGYTFGSGTRLTVV.

The V gene is TRBV19, the J gene TRBJ1-5; TRBD1 matches 9 bases. The CDR3 runs 15 residues. J gave up 1 base and V 10 bases, and 8 bases lay outside the gene matches. From germline, CDR1 is LNHDA and CDR2 SQIVND (reference sequence). In nucleotides, the CDR3 is TGTGCCATAGGACAGGGGATTGGAAGCAATCAGCCCCAGCATTTT. Translated: CAIGQGIGSNQPQHF.

This chain uses TRBV4-1 with TRBJ2-5, with 8 bases identical to TRBD2. The CDR3 consists of 17 residues. Germline-derived CDR1 and CDR2 are MGHRA and YSYEKL. V lost 0 bases and J lost 7; bases outside the gene matches: 13. The CDR3 coding sequence is TGCGCCAGCAGCCAAGATCCCGGGGGGGCCAAATCTGGGACCCAGTACTTC. This gives the protein CASSQDPGGAKSGTQYF.

J is TRBJ1-2 and V is TRBV9; 7 positions match TRBD1. J lost 2 bases, V lost 4 bases, and 5 bases had no gene match. There are 14 residues in the CDR3. The germline V gene encodes CDR1 SGDLS and CDR2 YYNGEE. The CDR3 bases are TGTGCCAGCAGCCCTCTGGGACAGAACTATGGCTACACCTTC. Translated, it gives CASSPLGQNYGYTF.